The 32 T cell receptor beta chains reported below all come from one sample, sequenced in a study of identifying expanded T cells in peripheral blood (dated by TCRdb to the late 2010s). Libraries were built with the immunoSEQ multiplex PCR assay. TCRdb carries this immuneACCESS record with in-frame sequences only. Its versions omit some clonotypes, under half of them owing to an unresolved V gene in the studies checked, with the rest unexplained. This sample holds under 95,000 clones; about 88% were observed only once. 2.5% to 3.5% of the sample is taken by the ten largest. Sequenced: blood. These receptors all come from a person aged 18 to 75 in good health.

J is TRBJ2-5 and V is TRBV6-5; D is possibly TRBD2 (5 bases). CDR3 length: 13 residues. Germline values: CDR1 MNHEY, CDR2 SVGAGI. V was cut by 4 bases and J by 3 bases, with 9 bases left in between. CDR3 DNA: TGTGCCAGCAGTTCTAACGGGGAAGAGACCCAGTACTTC. The encoded protein is CASSSNGEETQYF.

The chain has TRBV28 and TRBJ1-3; D not resolved. This CDR3 contains 15 residues. The germline V and J ends were trimmed by 6 bases and 4 bases, with 16 bases remaining between them. Looked up from germline, CDR1 is MDHEN and CDR2 is SYDVKM. DNA for the CDR3: TGTGCCAGCAGGCCGTTACCGGGGATCGGAAACACCATATATTTT. This translates into CASRPLPGIGNTIYF.

This clone was observed a few times. V and J are TRBV2 and TRBJ2-3; 9 bases fit TRBD1. Germline trimming cut 7 bases from V and 2 bases from J; bases unmatched to any gene: 22. CDR1 is SNHLY, CDR2 FYNNEI, per germline. CDR3 length: 20 amino acids. DNA of the CDR3: TGTGCCAGCAACCTCCCGCAGGGGGGGGGACAGGGACCCACCACAGATACGCAGTATTTT. It codes for CASNLPQGGGQGPTTDTQYF. Drawing the rest from reference TRBV2 and TRBJ2-3, the complete variable domain is EPEVTQTPSHQVTQMGQEVILRCVPISNHLYFYWYRQILGQKVEFLVSFYNNEISEKSEIFDDQFSVERPDGSNFTLKIRSTKLEDSAMYFCASNLPQGGGQGPTTDTQYFGPGTRLTVL.

The chain is built from TRBV5-1 and TRBJ1-3, with a possible D match to TRBD1 (6 bases). Trimming cost V 4 bases and J 0 bases, with 11 bases left between them. CDR1 is SGHRS and CDR2 is YFSETQ in the germline V gene. The CDR3 runs 15 residues. The CDR3 coding sequence is TGCGCCAGCAGCCAGGGACAACCCTCTGGAAACACCATATATTTT. This gives the protein CASSQGQPSGNTIYF.

The chain couples TRBV6-5 to TRBJ2-7; tentatively, D is TRBD1 (6 bases). This CDR3 region has 15 residues. Germline CDR1 MNHEY, CDR2 SVGAGI. V was trimmed by 5 bases and J by 2 bases, leaving 16 bases between them. CDR3 nucleotides: TGTGCCAGCAGTCCGTCAGGGGTTTCAACCTACGAGCAGTACTTC. This encodes CASSPSGVSTYEQYF.

The rearrangement links TRBV7-2 to TRBJ1-2; the D gene is possibly TRBD1 (6 bases). The germline V and J ends were trimmed by 5 bases and 4 bases, with 14 bases remaining between them. There are 14 residues in the CDR3. Germline-derived CDR1 and CDR2 are SGHTA and FQGNSA. The CDR3 protein is CASSSRGGPYGYTF. DNA for the CDR3: TGTGCCAGCAGCAGCAGAGGGGGTCCCTATGGCTACACCTTC.

This chain links TRBV4-3 with TRBJ2-3; tentative D call: TRBD2 (6 bases). V lost 0 bases and J 4 bases, leaving 11 bases between the germline ends. Looked up from germline, CDR1 is LGHNA and CDR2 is YSLEER. The CDR3 has 15 amino acids. The CDR3 sequence: CASSQEWGESDTQYF. The CDR3 DNA follows: TGCGCCAGCAGCCAAGAGTGGGGGGAGTCAGATACGCAGTATTTT.

This clone was found a few times. At one end, the junction sequence differs from germline, possibly due to a read error. V gene TRBV29-1 combines with J gene TRBJ2-7, with a tentative D call TRBD1 (5 bases). The CDR3 is 8 amino acids. Per the germline V gene, CDR1 is SQVTM and CDR2 is ANQGSEA. CDR3 bases: TGCAGCGTTGACGAAGGGGACTTC. This gives the protein CSVDEGDF.

The V call is TRBV6-6, the J call TRBJ2-5; 7 bases match TRBD1. The CDR3 is 16 residues long. The germline V gene has CDR1 MNHNY and CDR2 SVGAGI (reference sequence). Germline trimming cut 6 bases from V and 0 bases from J; bases unmatched to any gene: 10. In nucleotides, the CDR3 is TGTGCCAGCAGACACAGACAGGGAATGTACCAAGAGACCCAGTACTTC. Translated, it gives CASRHRQGMYQETQYF.

This chain joins TRBV10-3 and TRBJ1-1; D possibly corresponds to TRBD1 (5 bases). The V and J ends lost 0 bases and 7 bases respectively, with 9 bases between them. From germline, CDR1 is ENHRY and CDR2 SYGVKD. CDR3 length: 13 residues. CDR3 sequence: CAISESEGIEAFF. In DNA, the CDR3 is TGTGCCATCAGTGAGTCCGAGGGGATTGAAGCTTTCTTT.

This rearrangement joins TRBV10-3 to TRBJ1-1; 8 nucleotides agree with TRBD1. CDR3 length: 19 residues. Germline CDR1 is ENHRY and CDR2 is SYGVKD. V trimming: 2 bases; J trimming: 3 bases; junction bases outside the gene matches: 17. The CDR3 nucleotides are TGTGCCATCAGTGAGCCAAACGCGCAAGGACAGGGAATGTACACTGAAGCTTTCTTT. It encodes CAISEPNAQGQGMYTEAFF.

V is TRBV11-3 and J is TRBJ2-1, with D possibly matching TRBD2 (6 bases). The V gene lost 4 bases and the J gene lost 8 bases, with 15 bases spanning the gap. The V gene's germline CDR1 is SGHNT and CDR2 YENEEA. The CDR3 runs to 14 residues. The DNA for the CDR3 is TGTGCCAGCAGCTCGGGACTTTCAAGCGATGAGCAGTTCTTC. Encoded protein: CASSSGLSSDEQFF.

This CDR3 is CASSGDTYEQYF. CDR3 DNA sequence: TGTGCCAGCAGTGGGGACACCTACGAGCAGTACTTC. This chain connects TRBV2 to TRBJ2-5; tentative D call: TRBD1 (6 bases). The J call may be wrong; the DNA end is better matched by TRBJ2-7. Per the germline V gene, CDR1 is SNHLY and CDR2 is FYNNEI. The length of the CDR3 is 12 residues.

This clone has a single count. The germline gene is not matched at one end of the junction; a read error may be the cause. The V call is TRBV28, the J call TRBJ2-1, with a tentative D call TRBD1 (5 bases). This CDR3 comprises 13 residues. CDR1 and CDR2 from the germline V gene are MDHEN and SYDVKM. CDR3 DNA: TGTGCCAGCAGTTTGTCAGGGTACAATGAGCAATTCTTC. Its translation is CASSLSGYNEQFF.

The chain links TRBV7-9 to TRBJ2-1; unclear D gene. The length of the CDR3 is 16 residues. Trimming removed 5 bases from V and 6 bases from J, with 20 bases in between. The germline V gene has CDR1 SEHNR and CDR2 FQNEAQ (reference sequence). CDR3 amino acids: CASSPRKGRQSNEQFF. CDR3 bases: TGTGCCAGCAGCCCTAGAAAGGGTAGGCAGTCCAATGAGCAGTTCTTC.

The V call is TRBV19, the J call TRBJ2-1, with D possibly matching TRBD1 (6 bases). The CDR3 length is 14 residues. Germline CDR1 is LNHDA and CDR2 is SQIVND (reference sequence). V was clipped by 6 bases and J by 1 base, with 10 bases between them. This CDR3 is CASRDTGSYNEQFF. CDR3 in DNA: TGTGCCAGTAGGGACACAGGGTCCTACAATGAGCAGTTCTTC.

CDR3 nucleotides: TGTGCCAGCAGCCAAAGAGGGTATCCTAACACTGAAGCTTTCTTT. Its translation is CASSQRGYPNTEAFF. The J gene is TRBJ1-1, the V gene TRBV7-2; D unclear. The V end lost 5 bases, the J end lost 2 bases, and 15 bases lay between the germline ends. The CDR3 sequence is 15 residues long. Germline V gene lookup returns CDR1 SGHTA and CDR2 FQGNSA.

This clone was detected once. The rearrangement joins TRBV6-6 to TRBJ1-2, with D perhaps TRBD1 (5 bases). The CDR3 extends over 12 amino acids. The V end lost 5 bases, the J end lost 8 bases, and 12 bases lay between the germline ends. CDR1 is MNHNY, CDR2 SVGAGI, per germline (reference sequence). The CDR3 reads CASSPGPGGYTF. As DNA, the CDR3 is TGTGCCAGCAGTCCTGGCCCAGGGGGCTACACCTTC.

This chain joins TRBV5-6 and TRBJ2-7; TRBD1 or TRBD2 may be the D gene (5 bases each). With 3 bases removed from V and 5 bases from J, the gap between germline ends came to 15 bases. Germline-derived CDR1 and CDR2 are SGHDT and YYEEEE. This CDR3 spans 14 amino acids. CDR3 sequence reads: CASSWGIGHNEQYF. DNA for the CDR3: TGTGCCAGCAGCTGGGGGATTGGACACAACGAGCAGTACTTC.

V and J are TRBV7-2 and TRBJ2-7; TRBD2 is a possible D gene (7 bases). CDR1 SGHTA and CDR2 FQGNSA come from the germline V gene. V lost 1 base and J 0 bases, leaving 10 bases between the germline ends. This CDR3 has 15 amino acids. CDR3 DNA: TGTGCCAGCAGCTTAGAACGGGGGGCCTCCTACGAGCAGTACTTC. It translates to CASSLERGASYEQYF.

J is TRBJ2-7 and V is TRBV28; 8 bases map to TRBD1. Trimming took 5 bases from V and 5 from J; bases not matched to a gene: 8. Germline V gene lookup returns CDR1 MDHEN and CDR2 SYDVKM. This CDR3 contains 14 residues. CDR3 nucleotide sequence: TGTGCCAGCAGTCCCCGGGACAGGTTCCACGAGCAGTACTTC. The encoded protein is CASSPRDRFHEQYF. Full variable domain (outside the CDR3, taken from reference TRBV28 and TRBJ2-7): DVKVTQSSRYLVKRTGEKVFLECVQDMDHENMFWYRQDPGLGLRLIYFSYDVKMKEKGDIPEGYSVSREKKERFSLILESASTNQTSMYLCASSPRDRFHEQYFGPGTRLTVT.

The chain couples TRBV5-1 to TRBJ2-2; D unresolved. The germline CDR1 and CDR2 sequences are SGHRS and YFSETQ. The germline V and J ends were trimmed by 1 base and 4 bases, with 11 bases remaining between them. The CDR3 extends over 15 amino acids. CDR3 bases: TGCGCCAGCAGCTTGAACAGACGTGGCACCGGGGAGCTGTTTTTT. The encoded protein is CASSLNRRGTGELFF.

The rearrangement uses TRBV5-1 and TRBJ1-2; 8 positions match TRBD1. CDR1 and CDR2 from the germline V gene are SGHRS and YFSETQ. The V gene end was trimmed by 0 bases and the J gene end by 8 bases; junction bases not matched to a gene: 9. The CDR3 sequence is 15 residues long. The CDR3 DNA reads TGCGCCAGCAGCTTGGACGGGGCAGGGGGCTTGGGCTACACCTTC. Translating gives CASSLDGAGGLGYTF.

This clone was recorded a few times. The chain links TRBV6-1 to TRBJ2-3, with 9 bases that match TRBD1. The CDR3 is 15 residues long. Germline-derived CDR1 and CDR2 are MNHNS and SASEGT. Trimming at V came to 2 bases and at J to 3 bases, leaving 3 bases not matched to a gene. CDR3 nucleotides: TGTGCCAGCAGTGAACCGGGACAGGGAACAGATACGCAGTATTTT. Translated: CASSEPGQGTDTQYF.

The chain joins TRBV7-2 to TRBJ2-1; D possibly corresponds to TRBD2 (7 bases). V was cut by 5 bases and J by 6 bases, with 20 bases left in between. CDR3 length: 16 residues. The germline CDR1 and CDR2 sequences are SGHTA and FQGNSA. The CDR3 DNA reads TGTGCCAGCAGCCCCGGACTAGTAGGGGGGACCAATGAGCAGTTCTTC. Protein: CASSPGLVGGTNEQFF.

This chain uses TRBV2 with TRBJ2-3; perhaps D is TRBD1 or TRBD2 (5 bases each). The CDR3 sequence is 16 residues long. Germline loops: CDR1 SNHLY, CDR2 FYNNEI. V shed 2 bases and J shed 3 bases, with 15 bases lying between them. CDR3 in amino acids: CASSERDQLLTDTQYF. The CDR3 DNA reads TGTGCCAGCAGTGAAAGGGACCAATTGTTGACAGATACGCAGTATTTT.

This clone was counted a single time. The CDR3 reads CASNRETLNYGYTF. The CDR3 DNA reads TGTGCCAGCAACCGGGAAACCTTAAACTATGGCTACACCTTC. This chain uses TRBV28 with TRBJ1-2, with D unresolved. The CDR3 is 14 residues long. Trimming took 7 bases from V and 2 from J, leaving 14 bases between them. Germline V gene data show CDR1 as MDHEN and CDR2 as SYDVKM.

The chain is built from TRBV4-1 and TRBJ2-7, with D unclear. The CDR3 consists of 12 residues. Trimming stripped 6 bases from V and 2 bases from J, with 8 bases between. Per the germline V gene, CDR1 is MGHRA and CDR2 is YSYEKL. Here the CDR3 DNA reads TGCGCCAGCAGTCCAGGTGCCTACGAGCAGTACTTC. Residues: CASSPGAYEQYF.

The V call is TRBV18, the J call TRBJ2-7, with TRBD2 matching over 12 bases. The CDR3 loop spans 17 amino acids. CDR1 and CDR2 (germline): KGHSH, LQKENI. Germline trimming cut 4 bases from V and 1 base from J; bases unmatched to any gene: 8. The CDR3 loop is CASSRETSGSRSYEQYF. The DNA for the CDR3 is TGTGCCAGCTCACGGGAGACTAGCGGGAGTCGGTCCTACGAGCAGTACTTC.

A note on this clone: The CDR3 does not end in the conserved phenylalanine or tryptophan, so this is likely a read error. This chain uses TRBV7-9 with TRBJ2-2, with D tentatively TRBD1 or TRBD2 (6 bases each). V lost 9 bases and J 7 bases, leaving 15 bases between the germline ends. Germline CDR1 is SEHNR and CDR2 is FQNEAQ (reference sequence). CDR3 size: 13 residues. Here the CDR3 reads CARGGGAGGELFL. CDR3 coding DNA: TGTGCCAGAGGAGGGGGAGCTGGCGGGGAGCTGTTTTTG.

The V call is TRBV25-1, the J call TRBJ2-5; D remains ambiguous. This CDR3 comprises 16 residues. Germline lookup yields CDR1 MGHDK and CDR2 SYGVNS. With 3 bases removed from V and 2 bases from J, the gap between germline ends came to 16 bases. CDR3 region: CASSDGLRGLQETQYF. The CDR3 coding sequence is TGTGCCAGCAGTGATGGTCTCCGAGGCCTACAAGAGACCCAGTACTTC.

The chain couples TRBV10-3 to TRBJ2-7, with D possibly matching TRBD2 (7 bases). Germline V gene data show CDR1 as ENHRY and CDR2 as SYGVKD. There are 15 residues in the CDR3. Trimming removed 1 base from V and 4 bases from J, with 14 bases in between. The CDR3 is CAISEYGGGSYEQYF. The CDR3 DNA reads as TGTGCCATCAGTGAGTACGGCGGGGGCTCTTACGAGCAGTACTTC.